The entry below describes one T cell receptor beta chain. V was pared by 6 bases and J by 4 bases, with 15 bases between. The CDR3 loop spans 14 amino acids. The germline gives CDR1 LNHDA, CDR2 SQIVND (reference sequence). Generated by immunoSEQ multiplex PCR, the TCRdb table keeps only in-frame clones and is missing some. The sample has around 100,000 clones, under 95% seen once; the top ten hold around 1.5%. The sample is drawn from a study of T cells after somatic rescue of genetic block. This chain joins TRBV19 and TRBJ1-2, with D tentatively TRBD1 (5 bases). This receptor was identified in a woman younger than 30. Specimen: peripheral blood mononuclear cells (PBMCs). CDR3 amino acids: CASSKGAQVYGYTF. CDR3 nucleotides: TGTGCCAGTAGCAAAGGGGCACAGGTCTATGGCTACACCTTC.